This T cell receptor (beta chain) was sequenced in a study of T cell changes during pregnancy in multiple sclerosis. In germline, CDR1 is SGDLS, CDR2 YYNGEE. The length of the CDR3 is 13 residues. V was cut by 0 bases and J by 8 bases, with 11 bases left in between. Sequencing used immunoSEQ multiplex PCR; TCRdb keeps in-frame clones, though not all of them. The data hold approximately 70,000 clones, with 85% to 95% observed a single time. Sequencing was performed on peripheral blood, taken in the third trimester of pregnancy. The receptor comes from a female donor with multiple sclerosis, enrolled in a pregnancy study. The chain has TRBV9 and TRBJ1-1; TRBD1 might be the D (5 bases). This CDR3 is CASSVAAAGEAFF. The CDR3 bases are TGTGCCAGCAGCGTAGCTGCGGCAGGGGAAGCTTTCTTT.